This entry describes one T cell receptor beta chain. A second PCR of 7 to 11 cycles used a sample-barcoded 5' primer and a J-beta primer mix. From the 5' RACE reads, TCRdb called clonotypes with MiXCR, one entry per CDR3 protein. This table has over 1.5 million distinct CDR3 sequences, 49% appearing once. The CDR3 contains 15 residues. Germline V gene sequence: CDR1 SGHTA, CDR2 FQGNSA. V was shortened by 0 bases and J by 2 bases, with 9 bases between the two germline ends. The data derive from a study of blood T cells in healthy people across ages. The sample comprised blood. The rearrangement links TRBV7-2 to TRBJ2-3; D is unclear. This sequence originates from a woman aged 40 to 50 in good health. The CDR3 sequence is CASSLAPTTTDTQYF. CDR3 in DNA: TGTGCCAGCAGCTTAGCGCCTACGACCACAGATACGCAGTATTTT.